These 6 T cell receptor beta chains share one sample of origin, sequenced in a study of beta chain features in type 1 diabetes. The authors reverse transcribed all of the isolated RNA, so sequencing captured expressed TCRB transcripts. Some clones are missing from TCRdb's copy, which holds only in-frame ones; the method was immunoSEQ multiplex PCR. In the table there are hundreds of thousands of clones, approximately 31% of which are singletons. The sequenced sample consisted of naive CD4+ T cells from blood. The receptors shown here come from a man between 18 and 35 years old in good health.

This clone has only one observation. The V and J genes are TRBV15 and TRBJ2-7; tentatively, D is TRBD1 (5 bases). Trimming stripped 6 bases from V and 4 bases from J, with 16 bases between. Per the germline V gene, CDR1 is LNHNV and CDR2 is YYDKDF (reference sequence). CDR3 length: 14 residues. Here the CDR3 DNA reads TGTGCCACCAGAACCGGCCTCCACAGGTACGAGCAGTACTTC. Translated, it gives CATRTGLHRYEQYF.

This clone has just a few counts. The CDR3 sequence is CASSAAGTVAYEQYF. In DNA form, the CDR3 reads TGTGCCAGCAGTGCCGCCGGGACAGTGGCCTACGAGCAGTACTTC. This sequence joins TRBV28 and TRBJ2-7, with 7 bases identical to TRBD1. This CDR3 has 15 amino acids. Germline assignment: CDR1 MDHEN and CDR2 SYDVKM. Trimming at V came to 5 bases and at J to 2 bases, leaving 9 bases not matched to a gene.

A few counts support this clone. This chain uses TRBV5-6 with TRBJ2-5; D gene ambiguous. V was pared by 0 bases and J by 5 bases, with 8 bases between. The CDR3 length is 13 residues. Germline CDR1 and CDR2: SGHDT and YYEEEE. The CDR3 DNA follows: TGTGCCAGCAGCTTGGCAGGCACTGAGACCCAGTACTTC. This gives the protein CASSLAGTETQYF.

The CDR3 sequence is CASSTRTGGRSGYTF. The CDR3 bases are TGTGCCAGCAGCACAAGGACAGGGGGCCGCAGTGGCTACACCTTC. The chain carries TRBV5-4 and TRBJ1-2; 11 bases line up with TRBD1. CDR3 length: 15 residues. Germline V gives CDR1 SGHNT, CDR2 YYREEE (reference sequence). V gave up 4 bases and J gave up 7 bases; unmatched junction bases: 9.

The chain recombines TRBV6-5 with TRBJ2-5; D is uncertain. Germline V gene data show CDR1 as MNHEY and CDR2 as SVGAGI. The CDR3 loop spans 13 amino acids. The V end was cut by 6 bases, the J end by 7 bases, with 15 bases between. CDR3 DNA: TGTGCCAGCAGCTACCCTGGGCATGGGACCCAGTACTTC. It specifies CASSYPGHGTQYF.

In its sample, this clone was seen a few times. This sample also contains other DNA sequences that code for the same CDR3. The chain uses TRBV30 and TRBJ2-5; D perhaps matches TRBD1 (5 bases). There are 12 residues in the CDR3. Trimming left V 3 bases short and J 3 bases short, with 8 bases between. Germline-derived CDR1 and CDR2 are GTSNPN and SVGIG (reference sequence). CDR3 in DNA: TGTGCCTGGAGCCAGGGCAAAGAGACCCAGTACTTC. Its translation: CAWSQGKETQYF.